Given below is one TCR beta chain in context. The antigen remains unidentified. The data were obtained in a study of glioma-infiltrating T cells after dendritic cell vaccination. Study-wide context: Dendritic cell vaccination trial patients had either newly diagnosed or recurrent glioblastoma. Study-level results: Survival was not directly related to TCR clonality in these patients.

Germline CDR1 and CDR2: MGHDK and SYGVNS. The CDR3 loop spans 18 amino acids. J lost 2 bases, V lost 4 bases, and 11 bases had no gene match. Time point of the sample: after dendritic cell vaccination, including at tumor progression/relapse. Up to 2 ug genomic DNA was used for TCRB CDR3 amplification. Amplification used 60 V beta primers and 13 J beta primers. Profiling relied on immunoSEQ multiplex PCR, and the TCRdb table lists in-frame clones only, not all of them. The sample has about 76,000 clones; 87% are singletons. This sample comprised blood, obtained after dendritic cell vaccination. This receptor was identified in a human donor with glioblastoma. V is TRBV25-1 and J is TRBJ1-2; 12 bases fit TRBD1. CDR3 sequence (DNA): TGTGCCAGCAGTGGGACCTCCGGGACAGGGGGCACAAACTATGGCTACACCTTC. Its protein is CASSGTSGTGGTNYGYTF.